Presented here are 17 T cell receptor beta chains from one specimen sequenced in a study of cytomegalovirus exposure and HLA in healthy donors. Only in-frame clones appear in the TCRdb table, and some are missing; sequencing was by immunoSEQ multiplex PCR. Of 90,000 to 150,000 clones in the sample, 88% are singletons; the top ten hold over 6%. Sequencing was done on a sample of PBMCs. All receptors derive from a woman between 18 and 30 years old in good health and CMV-seropositive.

The rearrangement links TRBV7-9 to TRBJ1-4; D unresolved. CDR1 and CDR2 from the germline V gene are SEHNR and FQNEAQ (reference sequence). Deletions cut 5 bases from V and 2 bases from J, with 6 bases between. This CDR3 region has 13 residues. The CDR3: CASSPRTNEKLFF. The CDR3 coding sequence is TGTGCCAGCAGCCCTCGGACTAATGAAAAACTGTTTTTT.

J is TRBJ2-1 and V is TRBV5-5; TRBD2 aligns across 7 bases. CDR3 length: 16 residues. Germline V gives CDR1 SGHKS, CDR2 YYEKEE (reference sequence). Trimming took 0 bases from V and 4 from J; bases not matched to a gene: 7. CDR3 in amino acids: CASSLGLATRYNEQFF. For the CDR3, the DNA is TGTGCCAGCAGCTTGGGACTAGCCACCAGATACAATGAGCAGTTCTTC.

This sequence joins TRBV10-3 and TRBJ2-7; the D is unclear. There are 12 residues in the CDR3. Per germline, CDR1 ENHRY and CDR2 SYGVKD. Deletions cut 0 bases from V and 4 bases from J, with 4 bases between. CDR3 loop: CAISESTYEQYF. The DNA for the CDR3 is TGTGCCATCAGTGAGTCAACATACGAGCAGTACTTC.

Concerning this clone: In the same sample, other DNA sequences code for this CDR3. The chain carries TRBV18 and TRBJ1-5; D is uncertain. V was trimmed by 4 bases and J by 3 bases, leaving 7 bases between them. The germline CDR1 and CDR2 sequences are KGHSH and LQKENI. This CDR3 comprises 13 residues. CDR3 region: CASSRQDNQPQHF. The CDR3 DNA reads as TGTGCCAGCTCACGACAAGACAATCAGCCCCAGCATTTT. Supplemented by reference TRBV18 and TRBJ1-5, the full variable domain reads NAGVMQNPRHLVRRRGQEARLRCSPMKGHSHVYWYRQLPEEGLKFMVYLQKENIIDESGMPKERFSAEFPKEGPSILRIQQVVRGDSAAYFCASSRQDNQPQHFGDGTRLSIL.

The rearrangement joins TRBV19 to TRBJ2-7, with a possible D match to TRBD1 (7 bases). The CDR3 consists of 15 residues. Germline V gene sequence: CDR1 LNHDA, CDR2 SQIVND (reference sequence). The germline V and J ends were trimmed by 6 bases and 3 bases, with 18 bases remaining between them. CDR3 protein: CASRETGTAGYEQYF. The CDR3 DNA is TGTGCCAGTAGGGAAACCGGGACAGCGGGCTACGAGCAGTACTTC.

The chain combines TRBV15 with TRBJ1-2; D is unresolved. From germline, CDR1 is LNHNV and CDR2 YYDKDF (reference sequence). V was pared by 1 base and J by 4 bases, with 7 bases between. The CDR3 totals 13 residues. CDR3 coding DNA: TGTGCCACCAGCAGAGGCGGGATCTATGGCTACACCTTC. Its translation is CATSRGGIYGYTF.

The rearrangement joins TRBV5-1 to TRBJ2-1; 9 nucleotides agree with TRBD1. The germline V gene has CDR1 SGHRS and CDR2 YFSETQ. CDR3 size: 15 residues. The V segment lost 2 bases and the J segment 7 bases; nucleotides outside the gene matches: 7. The CDR3 loop is CASSLPGQGRNEQFF. The DNA for the CDR3 is TGCGCCAGCAGCTTACCGGGACAGGGTAGGAATGAGCAGTTCTTC.

The V call is TRBV25-1, the J call TRBJ2-2; no reliable D call. Germline CDR1 MGHDK, CDR2 SYGVNS. V dropped 4 bases and J dropped 2 bases, with 20 bases sitting between them. CDR3 size: 18 residues. The CDR3 here is CASSAPINVDTNTGELFF. In DNA form, the CDR3 reads TGTGCCAGCAGTGCCCCTATAAATGTAGACACTAACACCGGGGAGCTGTTTTTT.

CDR3 region: CASSEFNIYGYTF. CDR3 sequence (DNA): TGTGCCAGCAGTGAATTCAACATTTATGGCTACACCTTC. The chain couples TRBV6-1 to TRBJ1-2; D remains ambiguous. The germline V and J ends were trimmed by 2 bases and 5 bases, with 9 bases remaining between them. Germline-derived CDR1 and CDR2 are MNHNS and SASEGT. This CDR3 contains 13 residues.

The chain combines TRBV11-3 with TRBJ2-1; the D gene is possibly TRBD1 (5 bases). The CDR3 totals 14 residues. V lost 1 base and J 9 bases, leaving 13 bases between the germline ends. Germline CDR1 reads SGHNT; CDR2 reads YENEEA. CDR3 nucleotide sequence: TGTGCCAGCAGCTTAGTTCGTGGGGCGATTGAGCAGTTCTTC. It yields the protein CASSLVRGAIEQFF. The full variable domain, with the rest looked up from reference TRBV11-3 and TRBJ2-1, is EAGVVQSPRYKIIEKKQPVAFWCNPISGHNTLYWYLQNLGQGPELLIRYENEEAVDDSQLPKDRFSAERLKGVDSTLKIQPAELGDSAVYLCASSLVRGAIEQFFGPGTRLTVL.

This clone turned up a few times. V usage is TRBV10-3 and J usage is TRBJ2-5; 11 bases are shared with TRBD2. This CDR3 spans 16 amino acids. Germline lookup yields CDR1 ENHRY and CDR2 SYGVKD. Losses at the gene ends were 6 bases for V and 2 bases for J; bases not matched to a gene: 8. This CDR3 reads CAIRPGLAGNQETQYF. The CDR3 bases are TGTGCCATCAGACCCGGACTAGCGGGTAATCAAGAGACCCAGTACTTC.

V usage is TRBV6-1 and J usage is TRBJ1-2, with a possible D match to TRBD1 (6 bases). Per the germline V gene, CDR1 is MNHNS and CDR2 is SASEGT. Deletions cut 4 bases from V and 4 bases from J, with 19 bases between. The CDR3 runs 16 residues. The CDR3 DNA follows: TGTGCCAGCAGTGCCGAGCCCGGACAGAACGCCTATGGCTACACCTTC. Translation: CASSAEPGQNAYGYTF.

Concerning this clone itself: The identical CDR3 is also encoded by other nucleotide sequences in the sample. The chain recombines TRBV10-1 with TRBJ2-7, with TRBD2 as a possible D gene (5 bases). CDR1 is WNHNN and CDR2 is SYGVQD in the germline V gene (reference sequence). Trimming pared 3 bases from V and 0 bases from J, leaving 6 bases between. The CDR3 is 13 amino acids. CDR3 in DNA: TGCGCCAGCAGTGAAGGGAGCTCCTACGAGCAGTACTTC. Its protein is CASSEGSSYEQYF.

The CDR3 DNA reads TGCGCCAGCAGATGTGGAGGGCCATCGGGGGAGCAGTACTTC. Protein: CASRCGGPSGEQYF. The rearrangement joins TRBV23-1 to TRBJ2-7; maybe TRBD2 (6 bases). Being an ORF, TRBV23-1 has a function that is uncertain. Trimming pared 6 bases from V and 7 bases from J, leaving 19 bases between. The CDR3 is 14 amino acids.

The V call is TRBV7-9, the J call TRBJ1-1, with D possibly being TRBD1 (6 bases). V was pared by 5 bases and J by 6 bases, with 16 bases between. The CDR3 sequence is 14 residues long. CDR1 and CDR2 (germline): SEHNR, FQNEAQ (reference sequence). The CDR3 coding sequence is TGTGCCAGCAGCAAACAGGGAAGTAGGGCTGAAGCTTTCTTT. It yields the protein CASSKQGSRAEAFF. The full variable domain, with the rest looked up from reference TRBV7-9 and TRBJ1-1, is DTGVSQNPRHKITKRGQNVTFRCDPISEHNRLYWYRQTLGQGPEFLTYFQNEAQLEKSRLLSDRFSAERPKGSFSTLEIQRTEQGDSAMYLCASSKQGSRAEAFFGQGTRLTVV.

This chain uses TRBV5-1 with TRBJ1-2; 7 nucleotides match TRBD1. CDR1 and CDR2 (germline): SGHRS, YFSETQ. CDR3 length: 15 amino acids. Losses at the gene ends were 4 bases for V and 4 bases for J; bases not matched to a gene: 10. As DNA, the CDR3 is TGCGCCAGCAGCGTCTTAGGGGACAGCTTCTATGGCTACACCTTC. The encoded protein is CASSVLGDSFYGYTF.

This clone was seen a handful of times. V gene TRBV5-1 combines with J gene TRBJ1-1, with D tentatively TRBD1 (5 bases). The CDR3 is 14 amino acids. Trimming took off 4 bases at V and 2 bases at J, with 12 bases between the two ends. From germline, CDR1 is SGHRS and CDR2 YFSETQ. The chain's CDR3 is CASSLETENTEAFF. DNA of the CDR3: TGCGCCAGCAGCCTAGAGACAGAAAACACTGAAGCTTTCTTT.